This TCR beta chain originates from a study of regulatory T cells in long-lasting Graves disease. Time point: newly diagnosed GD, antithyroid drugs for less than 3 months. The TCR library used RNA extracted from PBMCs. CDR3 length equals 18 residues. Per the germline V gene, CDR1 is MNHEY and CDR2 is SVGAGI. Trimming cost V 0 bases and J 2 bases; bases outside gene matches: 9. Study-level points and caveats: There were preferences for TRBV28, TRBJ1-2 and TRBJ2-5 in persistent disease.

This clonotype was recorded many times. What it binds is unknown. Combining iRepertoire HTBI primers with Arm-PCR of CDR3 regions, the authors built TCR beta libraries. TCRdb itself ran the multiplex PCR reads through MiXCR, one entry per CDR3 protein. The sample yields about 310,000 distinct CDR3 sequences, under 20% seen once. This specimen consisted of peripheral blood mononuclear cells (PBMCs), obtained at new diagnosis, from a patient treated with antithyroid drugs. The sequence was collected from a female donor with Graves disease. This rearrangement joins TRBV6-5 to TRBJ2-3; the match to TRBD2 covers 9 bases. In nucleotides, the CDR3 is TGTGCCAGCAGTTACTCGAGTCGACTAGCGGAGACCACAGATACGCAGTATTTT. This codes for CASSYSSRLAETTDTQYF.